Listed here is a single T cell receptor (beta chain). The table lists this clonotype with a count of one. What this receptor recognizes is not known. No base quality values were provided; no much bigger clone lies one nucleotide off. One read offers little support. The record originates from a study of CD8 T cells in Susac syndrome (dated 2019 in TCRdb). Study-wide context: Among the sequenced Susac syndrome patients, 5 or 6 had clinically active disease and eight were in clinical remission. At the time of blood withdrawal, Susac syndrome patients were either therapy-naive, taking corticosteroids (with some also receiving IVIg), or on IVIg alone. Repertoire sequencing was used to test whether CD8+ T cell activation and differentiation in Susac syndrome was antigen driven.

The CDR3 runs 15 residues from the cysteine to the phenylalanine. Of the read, only the CDR3 DNA is kept; its 45 bases are in frame from base 1. V has 4 bases trimmed and J has 5 bases trimmed; junction bases matching no gene number 7. Based on the germline V gene, the CDR1 and CDR2 sequences are SGHRS and YFSETQ. RNA was extracted using the RNeasy kit, and about 0.45 to 1 ug of the RNA was reverse transcribed with random hexamers. TCR beta CDR3 regions were amplified with the immunoSEQ multiplex PCR assay covering 54 Vbeta and 13 Jbeta segments. PCR amplification bias was corrected using a synthetic template baseline for primer optimization and computational correction. Under the source paper's analysis protocol: Reads were annotated to V, D and J genes according to IMGT and were analyzed with immunoSEQ Analyzer, with only productive sequences retained. Clonality was computed as one minus Shannon entropy normalized by log2 of the number of productive unique sequences. For each patient and control, public and private clones were evaluated within the 100 most prevalent clones. Clones were defined as Susac-specific if absent from the healthy and MS cohorts, from around 1,100 published viral clones and from other ImmuneACCESS disease sequences. The raw public data were reprocessed by TCRdb itself: fastp quality trimming at Q25, MiXCR clonotype calling, in-frame beta chains only. One record per CDR3 amino acid sequence lists the most common genes and DNA. TCRdb's processing, not the authors' own work, is the source of the V and J calls. The sample contains some 200,000 distinct CDR3 sequences, 91% of them found a single time. 0.075% to 0.095% of the sample belongs to the ten largest clones.

Peripheral blood CD8+ and CD4+ T cells from healthy donors, Susac syndrome patients and multiple sclerosis patients were profiled using high-throughput TCR beta sequencing. The Susac syndrome patients fulfilled recently defined diagnostic criteria for definite or probable disease. Bulk CD8+ and CD4+ T cells were purified by magnetic negative isolation, whereas CD8+ TEMRA cells were enriched by FACS. Blood was drawn into EDTA tubes, processed within 24 hours, and PBMCs were isolated by density gradient centrifugation. PBMCs intended for TCR sequencing were cryopreserved in liquid nitrogen and thawed later in a water bath at 37 degrees C. The sorted or isolated CD4+, CD8+ and CD8+ TEMRA cells had a purity of 90% or higher. Overall results and qualifications from the work: The study acknowledged that relatively few individuals were included in the TCR sequencing and HLA analysis. The CD4+ T cell repertoire of patients with Susac syndrome showed no detectable clonal expansion.

Input material: CD4+ T cells from PBMCs. The TCR was taken from a human donor with Susac syndrome. The chain uses TRBV5-1 and TRBJ2-7; TRBD2 lines up with 12 middle nucleotides. The CDR3 in this case is CASSVTSGRADEQYF. The bases are TGCGCCAGCAGCGTGACTAGCGGGAGAGCCGACGAGCAGTACTTC.